This T cell receptor beta chain was observed in a study of blood T cell repertoires in COVID-19. Looking at the study overall: PBMCs, B-cell-depleted T cells, or T cells were the source of the cDNA or gDNA that made up the material.

The table came from immunoSEQ multiplex PCR; TCRdb's copy has only in-frame clones and leaves some out. The sample consists of about 280,000 clones, roughly 89% of them appearing once. Per the germline V gene, CDR1 is KGHDR and CDR2 is SFDVKD. The V end lost 7 bases, the J end lost 3 bases, and 10 bases lay between the germline ends. There are 13 residues in the CDR3. The chain recombines TRBV24-1 with TRBJ2-3; D possibly corresponds to TRBD2 (6 bases). The clonotype originates from a man aged 40-50 years with acute or convalescent COVID-19. Sequences were obtained from peripheral blood. The CDR3 nucleotides read TGTGCCACCAGCGGGACTTCAACAGATACGCAGTATTTT. Amino acid sequence: CATSGTSTDTQYF.